The present entry profiles one T cell receptor (beta chain) with its context. Per germline, CDR1 SGHDT and CDR2 YYEEEE. V shed 4 bases, J shed 4 bases, and the junction held 7 bases outside the gene matches. The CDR3 length is 14 residues. Per the study methods: From reference gene primer amplification, estimates of nucleated cell counts were derived. Only in-frame clones appear in the TCRdb table, and some are missing; sequencing was by immunoSEQ multiplex PCR. The V and J calls and clone size were taken over from that table, and D and trimming were inferred from the DNA. The repertoire includes about 140,000 clones, roughly 80% of them detected once, and 3.5% to 4% sits in the top ten. These data come from a study of blood T cell repertoires in COVID-19.

This sequence joins TRBV5-6 and TRBJ1-2, with 7 nucleotides matching TRBD1. The sequenced sample consisted of peripheral blood. This TCR was sampled from a man between 65 and 85 years old who had recovered from COVID-19. CDR3 DNA: TGTGCCAGCAGCCTAATGGGACAGCGCTATGGCTACACCTTC. This gives the protein CASSLMGQRYGYTF. The full variable domain, with the rest looked up from reference TRBV5-6 and TRBJ1-2, is DAGVTQSPTHLIKTRGQQVTLRCSPKSGHDTVSWYQQALGQGPQFIFQYYEEEERQRGNFPDRFSGHQFPNYSSELNVNALLLGDSALYLCASSLMGQRYGYTFGSGTRLTVV.